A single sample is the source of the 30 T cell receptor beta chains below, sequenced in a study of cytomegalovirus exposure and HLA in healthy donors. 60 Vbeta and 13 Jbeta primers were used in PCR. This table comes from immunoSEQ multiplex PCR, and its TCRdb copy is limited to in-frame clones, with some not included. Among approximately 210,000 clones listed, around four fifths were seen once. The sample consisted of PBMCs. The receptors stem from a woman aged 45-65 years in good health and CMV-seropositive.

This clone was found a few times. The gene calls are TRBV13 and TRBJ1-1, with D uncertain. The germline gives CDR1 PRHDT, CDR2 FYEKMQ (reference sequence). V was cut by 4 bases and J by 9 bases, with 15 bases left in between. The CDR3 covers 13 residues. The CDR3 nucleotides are TGTGCCAGCAGCTCTCGCGTCTTAACCCAAGCTTTCTTT. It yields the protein CASSSRVLTQAFF.

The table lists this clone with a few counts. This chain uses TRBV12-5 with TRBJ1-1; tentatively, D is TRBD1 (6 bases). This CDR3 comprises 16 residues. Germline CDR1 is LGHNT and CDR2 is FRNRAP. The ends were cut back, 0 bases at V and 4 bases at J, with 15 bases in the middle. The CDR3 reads CASGLVIRGSVTEAFF. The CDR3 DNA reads TGTGCTAGTGGTTTGGTTATCAGGGGCTCGGTCACTGAAGCTTTCTTT.

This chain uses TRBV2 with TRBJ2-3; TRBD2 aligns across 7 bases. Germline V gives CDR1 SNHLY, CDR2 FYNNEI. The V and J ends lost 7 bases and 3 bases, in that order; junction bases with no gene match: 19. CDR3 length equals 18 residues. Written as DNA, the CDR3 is TGTGCCAGCACCCACGGGGGGAGTGGATGGCTTGGGACAGATACGCAGTATTTT. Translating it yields CASTHGGSGWLGTDTQYF.

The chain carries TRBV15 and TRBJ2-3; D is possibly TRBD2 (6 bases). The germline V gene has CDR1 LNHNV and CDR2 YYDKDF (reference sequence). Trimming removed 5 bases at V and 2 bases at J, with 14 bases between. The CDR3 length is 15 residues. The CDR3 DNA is TGTGCCACCAGCTCGACGGGACTCACCACAGATACGCAGTATTTT. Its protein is CATSSTGLTTDTQYF.

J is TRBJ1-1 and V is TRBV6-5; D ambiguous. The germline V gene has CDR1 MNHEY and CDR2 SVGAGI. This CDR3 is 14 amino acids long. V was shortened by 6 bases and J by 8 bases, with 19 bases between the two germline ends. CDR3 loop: CASSHPAGAQEAFF. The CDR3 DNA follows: TGTGCCAGCAGCCATCCGGCAGGCGCGCAAGAAGCTTTCTTT.

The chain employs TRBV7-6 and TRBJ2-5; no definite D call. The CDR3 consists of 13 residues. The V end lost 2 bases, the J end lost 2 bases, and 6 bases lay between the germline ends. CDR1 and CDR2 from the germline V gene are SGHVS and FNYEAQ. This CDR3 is CASSLPPQETQYF. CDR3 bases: TGTGCCAGCAGCTTACCCCCGCAAGAGACCCAGTACTTC.

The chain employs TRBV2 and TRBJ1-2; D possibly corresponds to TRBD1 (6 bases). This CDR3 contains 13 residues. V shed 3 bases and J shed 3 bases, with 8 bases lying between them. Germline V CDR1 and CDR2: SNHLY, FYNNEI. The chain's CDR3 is CASSDQGYYGYTF. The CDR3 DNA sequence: TGTGCCAGCAGTGATCAGGGGTACTATGGCTACACCTTC. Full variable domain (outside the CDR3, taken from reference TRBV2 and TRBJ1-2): EPEVTQTPSHQVTQMGQEVILRCVPISNHLYFYWYRQILGQKVEFLVSFYNNEISEKSEIFDDQFSVERPDGSNFTLKIRSTKLEDSAMYFCASSDQGYYGYTFGSGTRLTVV.

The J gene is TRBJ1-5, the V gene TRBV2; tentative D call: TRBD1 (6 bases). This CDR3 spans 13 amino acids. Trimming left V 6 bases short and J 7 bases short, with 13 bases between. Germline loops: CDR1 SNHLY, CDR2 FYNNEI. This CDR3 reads CASSPGANQPQHF. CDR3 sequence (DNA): TGTGCCAGCAGCCCAGGGGCCAACCAGCCCCAGCATTTT.

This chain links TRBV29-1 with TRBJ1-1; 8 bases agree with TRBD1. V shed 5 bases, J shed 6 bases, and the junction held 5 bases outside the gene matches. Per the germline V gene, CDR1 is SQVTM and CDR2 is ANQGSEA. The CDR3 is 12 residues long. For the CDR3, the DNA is TGCAGCGTTAGACAGGGGAAGTCTGAAGCTTTCTTT. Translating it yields CSVRQGKSEAFF.

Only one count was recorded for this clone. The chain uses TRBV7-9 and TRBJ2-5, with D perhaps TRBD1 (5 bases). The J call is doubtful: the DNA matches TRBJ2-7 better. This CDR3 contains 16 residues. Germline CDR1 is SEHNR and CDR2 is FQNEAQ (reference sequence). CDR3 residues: CASSLGGADQTYEQYF. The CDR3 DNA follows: TGTGCCAGCAGCTTAGGGGGCGCGGACCAGACCTACGAGCAGTACTTC.

DNA of the CDR3: TGTGCCAGCAGCCCTGACAGAGATAGCAATCAGCCCCAGCATTTT. Translation gives CASSPDRDSNQPQHF. The chain carries TRBV5-4 and TRBJ1-5; perhaps TRBD1 as D (5 bases). This CDR3 region has 15 residues. CDR1 and CDR2 (germline): SGHNT, YYREEE (reference sequence). V was shortened by 4 bases and J by 0 bases, with 11 bases between the two germline ends.

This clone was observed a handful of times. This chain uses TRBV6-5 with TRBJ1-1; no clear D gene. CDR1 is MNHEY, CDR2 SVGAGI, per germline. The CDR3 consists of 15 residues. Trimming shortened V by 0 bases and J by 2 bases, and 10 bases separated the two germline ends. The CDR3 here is CASSYSSPRNTEAFF. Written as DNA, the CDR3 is TGTGCCAGCAGTTACTCGAGCCCGAGAAACACTGAAGCTTTCTTT.

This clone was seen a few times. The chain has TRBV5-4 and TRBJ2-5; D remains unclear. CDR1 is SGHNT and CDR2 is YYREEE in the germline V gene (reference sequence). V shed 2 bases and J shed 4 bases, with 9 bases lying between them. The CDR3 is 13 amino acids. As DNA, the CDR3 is TGTGCCAGCAGCTTTCCAGGCGTAGAGACCCAGTACTTC. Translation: CASSFPGVETQYF.

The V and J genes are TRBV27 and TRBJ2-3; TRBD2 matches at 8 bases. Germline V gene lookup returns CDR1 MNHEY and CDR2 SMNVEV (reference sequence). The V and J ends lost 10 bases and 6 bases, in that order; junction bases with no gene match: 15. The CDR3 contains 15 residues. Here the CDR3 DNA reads TGTGCCACGAGACTTGCAGCGGGGGTCTCCGATACGCAGTATTTT. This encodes CATRLAAGVSDTQYF.

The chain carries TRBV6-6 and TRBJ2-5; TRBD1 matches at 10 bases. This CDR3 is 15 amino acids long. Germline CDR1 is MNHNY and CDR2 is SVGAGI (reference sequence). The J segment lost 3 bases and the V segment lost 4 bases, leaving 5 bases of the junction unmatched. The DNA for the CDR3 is TGTGCCAGCAGTTCACCGGGACAGGGGAAAGAGACCCAGTACTTC. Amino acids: CASSSPGQGKETQYF.

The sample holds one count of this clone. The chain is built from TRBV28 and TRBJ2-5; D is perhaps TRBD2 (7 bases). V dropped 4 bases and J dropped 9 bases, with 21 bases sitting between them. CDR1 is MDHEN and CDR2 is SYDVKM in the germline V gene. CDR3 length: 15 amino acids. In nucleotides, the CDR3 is TGTGCCAGCAGTTCCTCGTCGGGGGGCTGGGAGGCCCAGTACTTC. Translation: CASSSSSGGWEAQYF. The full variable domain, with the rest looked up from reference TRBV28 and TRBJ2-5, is DVKVTQSSRYLVKRTGEKVFLECVQDMDHENMFWYRQDPGLGLRLIYFSYDVKMKEKGDIPEGYSVSREKKERFSLILESASTNQTSMYLCASSSSSGGWEAQYFGPGTRLLVL.

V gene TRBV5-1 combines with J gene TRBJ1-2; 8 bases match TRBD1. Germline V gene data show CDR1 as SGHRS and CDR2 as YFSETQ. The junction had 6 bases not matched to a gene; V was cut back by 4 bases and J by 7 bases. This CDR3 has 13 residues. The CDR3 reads CASSDSTGGGYTF. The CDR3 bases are TGCGCCAGCAGCGACTCAACAGGGGGTGGCTACACCTTC.

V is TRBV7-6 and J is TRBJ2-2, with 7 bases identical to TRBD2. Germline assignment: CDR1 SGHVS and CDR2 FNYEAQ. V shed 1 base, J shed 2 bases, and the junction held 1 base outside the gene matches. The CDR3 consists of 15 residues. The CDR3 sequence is CASSLGGGNTGELFF. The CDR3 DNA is TGTGCCAGCAGCTTAGGCGGGGGAAACACCGGGGAGCTGTTTTTT.

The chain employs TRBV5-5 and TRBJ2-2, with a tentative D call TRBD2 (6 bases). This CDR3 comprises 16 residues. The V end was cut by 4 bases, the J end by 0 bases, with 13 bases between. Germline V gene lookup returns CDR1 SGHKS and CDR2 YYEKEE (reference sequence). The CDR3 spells CASSPGTSPNTGELFF. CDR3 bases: TGTGCCAGCAGCCCAGGGACTTCCCCGAACACCGGGGAGCTGTTTTTT. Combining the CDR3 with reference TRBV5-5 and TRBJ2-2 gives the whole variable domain DAGVTQSPTHLIKTRGQQVTLRCSPISGHKSVSWYQQVLGQGPQFIFQYYEKEERGRGNFPDRFSARQFPNYSSELNVNALLLGDSALYLCASSPGTSPNTGELFFGEGSRLTVL.

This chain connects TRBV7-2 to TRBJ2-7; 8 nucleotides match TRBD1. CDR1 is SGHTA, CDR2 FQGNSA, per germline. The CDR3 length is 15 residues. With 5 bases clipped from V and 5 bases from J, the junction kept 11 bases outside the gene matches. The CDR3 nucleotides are TGTGCCAGCAGCCCACCCCCAGGGGGCAAGGACGAGCAGTACTTC. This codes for CASSPPPGGKDEQYF.

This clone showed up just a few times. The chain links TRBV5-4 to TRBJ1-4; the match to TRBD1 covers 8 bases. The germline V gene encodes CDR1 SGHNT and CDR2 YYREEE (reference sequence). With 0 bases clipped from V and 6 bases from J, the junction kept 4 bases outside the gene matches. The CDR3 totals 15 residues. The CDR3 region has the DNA TGTGCCAGCAGCTTGGTAGGACAGGGTGATGAAAAACTGTTTTTT. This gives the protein CASSLVGQGDEKLFF.

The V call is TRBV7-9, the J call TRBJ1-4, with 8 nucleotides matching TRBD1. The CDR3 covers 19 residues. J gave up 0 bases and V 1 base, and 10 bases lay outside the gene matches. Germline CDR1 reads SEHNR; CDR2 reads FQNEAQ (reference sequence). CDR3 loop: CASSLGDRSSIATNEKLFF. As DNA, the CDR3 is TGTGCCAGCAGCTTAGGGGACAGGAGCTCCATCGCAACTAATGAAAAACTGTTTTTT.

DNA of the CDR3: TGTGCCAGCAGCTTGACAGGGGCGGAGACCCAGTACTTC. This translates into CASSLTGAETQYF. The V gene is TRBV5-4, the J gene TRBJ2-5; TRBD1 matches at 7 bases. The length of the CDR3 is 13 residues. CDR1 is SGHNT and CDR2 is YYREEE in the germline V gene (reference sequence). Trimming at V came to 1 base and at J to 5 bases, leaving 2 bases not matched to a gene.

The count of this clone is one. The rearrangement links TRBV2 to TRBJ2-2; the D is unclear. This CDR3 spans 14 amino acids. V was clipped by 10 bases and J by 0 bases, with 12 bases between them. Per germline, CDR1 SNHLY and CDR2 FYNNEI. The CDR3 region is CAILGHTNTGELFF. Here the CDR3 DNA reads TGTGCCATCCTAGGTCACACGAACACCGGGGAGCTGTTTTTT.

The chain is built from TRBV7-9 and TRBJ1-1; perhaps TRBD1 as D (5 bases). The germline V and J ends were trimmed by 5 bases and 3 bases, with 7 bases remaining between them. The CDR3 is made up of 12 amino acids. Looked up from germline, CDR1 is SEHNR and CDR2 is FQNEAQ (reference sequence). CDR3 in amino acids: CASSRRDTEAFF. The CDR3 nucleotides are TGTGCCAGCAGCCGCAGGGACACTGAAGCTTTCTTT.

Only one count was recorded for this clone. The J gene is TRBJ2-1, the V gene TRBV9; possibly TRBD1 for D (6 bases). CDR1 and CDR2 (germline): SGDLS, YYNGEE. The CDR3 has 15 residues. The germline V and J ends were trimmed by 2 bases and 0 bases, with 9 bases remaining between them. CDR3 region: CASSVLDSSYNEQFF. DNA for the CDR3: TGTGCCAGCAGCGTCCTGGACAGCTCCTACAATGAGCAGTTCTTC. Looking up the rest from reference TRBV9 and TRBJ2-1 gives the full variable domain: DSGVTQTPKHLITATGQRVTLRCSPRSGDLSVYWYQQSLDQGLQFLIQYYNGEERAKGNILERFSAQQFPDLHSELNLSSLELGDSALYFCASSVLDSSYNEQFFGPGTRLTVL.

The CDR3 DNA reads TGTGCCAGCAGTCAGGCCCTGAACACTGAAGCTTTCTTT. As protein: CASSQALNTEAFF. This chain joins TRBV11-2 and TRBJ1-1; D is uncertain. The V end lost 6 bases, the J end lost 0 bases, and 8 bases lay between the germline ends. The CDR3 extends over 13 amino acids. Per germline, CDR1 SGHAT and CDR2 FQNNGV.

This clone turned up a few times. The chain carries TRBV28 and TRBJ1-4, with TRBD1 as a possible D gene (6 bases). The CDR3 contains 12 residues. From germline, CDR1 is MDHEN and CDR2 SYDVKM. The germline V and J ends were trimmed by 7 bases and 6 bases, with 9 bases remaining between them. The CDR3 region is CASTQGYEKLFF. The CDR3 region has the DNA TGTGCCAGCACACAGGGTTATGAAAAACTGTTTTTT.

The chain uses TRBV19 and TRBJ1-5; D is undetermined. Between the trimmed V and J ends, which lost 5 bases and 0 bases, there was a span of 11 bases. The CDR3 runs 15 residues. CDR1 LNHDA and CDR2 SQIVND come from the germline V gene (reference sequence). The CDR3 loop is CASSALGGSNQPQHF. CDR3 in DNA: TGTGCCAGTAGTGCCCTCGGAGGTAGCAATCAGCCCCAGCATTTT. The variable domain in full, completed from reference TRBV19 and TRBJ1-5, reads DGGITQSPKYLFRKEGQNVTLSCEQNLNHDAMYWYRQDPGQGLRLIYYSQIVNDFQKGDIAEGYSVSREKKESFPLTVTSAQKNPTAFYLCASSALGGSNQPQHFGDGTRLSIL.

CDR3 sequence reads: CASSLISRTETQYF. The CDR3, as DNA: TGTGCCAGCAGCTTAATTTCGCGAACGGAGACCCAGTACTTC. The V and J genes are TRBV7-2 and TRBJ2-5; D remains unclear. V was pared by 2 bases and J by 5 bases, with 12 bases between. Per the germline V gene, CDR1 is SGHTA and CDR2 is FQGNSA. This CDR3 is built from 14 residues.